These 8 T cell receptor beta chains were all obtained from the same sample, sequenced in a study of cytotoxic CD8 clonotypes in ibrutinib-treated CLL (dated by TCRdb to the early 2020s). Interpreted using the paper, the time point label stands for: roughly 2 years on ibrutinib. The method was the immunoSEQ multiplex PCR assay. TCRdb took over this immuneACCESS table, retaining in-frame rearrangements with V and J assigned. Such tables are incomplete; in checked studies, under half of the missing clones stem from an unresolved V gene, and the remainder is unexplained. The sample table lists roughly 180,000 clones, about two thirds of them with a count of one. The ten top clones hold around an eighth of the sample. The sequencing here drew on PBMCs, taken after 24 months of ibrutinib treatment. These receptors originate from a human donor with chronic lymphocytic leukemia.

This chain connects TRBV5-6 to TRBJ2-2, with a tentative D call TRBD2 (6 bases). Trimming took off 1 base at V and 1 base at J, with 8 bases between the two ends. The CDR3 is made up of 15 amino acids. The germline V gene has CDR1 SGHDT and CDR2 YYEEEE. In nucleotides, the CDR3 is TGTGCCAGCAGCTTGAGGCGGGAGAACACCGGGGAGCTGTTTTTT. This encodes CASSLRRENTGELFF.

V is TRBV27 and J is TRBJ1-1; D might be TRBD1 (5 bases). V lost 7 bases and J lost 0, with 12 bases in between. The CDR3 runs to 14 residues. CDR1 and CDR2 (germline): MNHEY, SMNVEV (reference sequence). In DNA form, the CDR3 reads TGTGCCAGCAAGCCAACGGGGGTGAACACTGAAGCTTTCTTT. As protein: CASKPTGVNTEAFF.

The V call is TRBV12-2, the J call TRBJ2-7; the table gives TRBD1 as D, unverified against the DNA. TRBV12-2 is a documented pseudogene. This CDR3 is 17 amino acids long. The CDR3 loop is CASRYPPGQGVHYEQYF. CDR3 nucleotides: TGTGCAAGTCGTTATCCTCCGGGACAGGGGGTGCACTACGAGCAGTACTTC.

This clone has just a few counts. The chain recombines TRBV5-1 with TRBJ2-5; D call uncertain. CDR3 length equals 12 residues. V lost 3 bases and J 7 bases, leaving 10 bases between the germline ends. The V gene's germline CDR1 is SGHRS and CDR2 YFSETQ. CDR3 residues: CASSSEWGTQYF. The CDR3 region has the DNA TGCGCCAGCAGCTCGGAATGGGGGACCCAGTACTTC.

V usage is TRBV11-2 and J usage is TRBJ2-5; no definite D call. CDR1 SGHAT and CDR2 FQNNGV come from the germline V gene. The length of the CDR3 is 12 residues. V was pared by 4 bases and J by 7 bases, with 10 bases between. The chain's CDR3 is CASSSFFGTQYF. DNA for the CDR3: TGTGCCAGCAGCTCTTTTTTCGGGACCCAGTACTTC. Full variable domain (outside the CDR3, taken from reference TRBV11-2 and TRBJ2-5): EAGVAQSPRYKIIEKRQSVAFWCNPISGHATLYWYQQILGQGPKLLIQFQNNGVVDDSQLPKDRFSAERLKGVDSTLKIQPAKLEDSAVYLCASSSFFGTQYFGPGTRLLVL.

This chain connects TRBV5-1 to TRBJ1-6, with a possible D match to TRBD1 (5 bases). Per the germline V gene, CDR1 is SGHRS and CDR2 is YFSETQ. V shed 0 bases and J shed 9 bases, with 16 bases lying between them. CDR3 length: 16 amino acids. In DNA form, the CDR3 reads TGCGCCAGCAGCTTGGCCAGGTTTTCGGGGGGTTCACCCCTCCACTTT. Translating it yields CASSLARFSGGSPLHF.

J is TRBJ1-1 and V is TRBV6-1; 11 nucleotides match TRBD1. Germline values: CDR1 MNHNS, CDR2 SASEGT. V was pared by 4 bases and J by 11 bases, with 12 bases of the junction left unmatched. CDR3 length equals 15 residues. CDR3 sequence: CASSVGQGAAWRAFF. Written as DNA, the CDR3 is TGTGCCAGCAGTGTCGGACAGGGGGCGGCCTGGAGGGCTTTCTTT.

The rearrangement links TRBV9 to TRBJ1-4; 9 bases are shared with TRBD1. Germline V gene lookup returns CDR1 SGDLS and CDR2 YYNGEE. CDR3 length: 14 residues. V lost 3 bases, J lost 7 bases, and 4 bases stayed unmatched. CDR3 DNA: TGTGCCAGCAGCGCGACAGGGGGGTCTGAAAAACTGTTTTTT. Residues: CASSATGGSEKLFF.